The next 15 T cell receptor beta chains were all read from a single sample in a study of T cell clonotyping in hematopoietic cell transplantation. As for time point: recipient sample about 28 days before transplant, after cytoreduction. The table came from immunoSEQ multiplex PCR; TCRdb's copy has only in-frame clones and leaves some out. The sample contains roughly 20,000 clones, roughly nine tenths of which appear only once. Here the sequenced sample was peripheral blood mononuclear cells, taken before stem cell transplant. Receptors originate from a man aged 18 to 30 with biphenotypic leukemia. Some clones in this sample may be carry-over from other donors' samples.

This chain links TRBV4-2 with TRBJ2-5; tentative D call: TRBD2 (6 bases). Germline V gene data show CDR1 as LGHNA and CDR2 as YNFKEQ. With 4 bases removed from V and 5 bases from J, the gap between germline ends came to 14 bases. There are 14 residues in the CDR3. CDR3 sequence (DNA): TGTGCCAGCAGCCCCGGACTGGGAGGCGAGACCCAGTACTTC. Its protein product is CASSPGLGGETQYF.

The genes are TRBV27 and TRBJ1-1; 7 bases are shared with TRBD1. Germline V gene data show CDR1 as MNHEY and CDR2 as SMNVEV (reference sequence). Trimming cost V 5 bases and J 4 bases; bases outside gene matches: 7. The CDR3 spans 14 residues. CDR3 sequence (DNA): TGTGCCAGCAGTCGATCACAGGGGACCACTGAAGCTTTCTTT. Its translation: CASSRSQGTTEAFF.

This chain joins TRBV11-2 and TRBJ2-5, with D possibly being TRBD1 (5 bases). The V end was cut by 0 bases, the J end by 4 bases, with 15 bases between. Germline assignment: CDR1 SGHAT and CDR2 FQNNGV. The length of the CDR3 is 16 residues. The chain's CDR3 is CASSLEGQGGIETQYF. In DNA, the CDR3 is TGTGCCAGCAGCTTAGAGGGTCAGGGTGGAATAGAGACCCAGTACTTC.

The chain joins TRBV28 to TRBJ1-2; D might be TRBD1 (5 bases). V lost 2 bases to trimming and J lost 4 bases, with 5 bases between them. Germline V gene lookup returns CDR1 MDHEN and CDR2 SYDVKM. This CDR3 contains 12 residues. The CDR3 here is CASSLRGYGYTF. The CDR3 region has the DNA TGTGCCAGCAGTTTAAGGGGCTATGGCTACACCTTC.

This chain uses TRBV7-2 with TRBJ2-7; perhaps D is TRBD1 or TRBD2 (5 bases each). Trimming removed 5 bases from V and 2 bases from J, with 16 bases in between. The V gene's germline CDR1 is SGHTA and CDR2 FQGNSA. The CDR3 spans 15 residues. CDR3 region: CASSPGTTITYEQYF. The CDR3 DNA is TGTGCCAGCAGCCCCGGGACCACCATTACCTACGAGCAGTACTTC. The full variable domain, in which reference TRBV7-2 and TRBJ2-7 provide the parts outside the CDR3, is GAGVSQSPSNKVTEKGKDVELRCDPISGHTALYWYRQSLGQGLEFLIYFQGNSAPDKSGLPSDRFSAERTGGSVSTLTIQRTQQEDSAVYLCASSPGTTITYEQYFGPGTRLTVT.

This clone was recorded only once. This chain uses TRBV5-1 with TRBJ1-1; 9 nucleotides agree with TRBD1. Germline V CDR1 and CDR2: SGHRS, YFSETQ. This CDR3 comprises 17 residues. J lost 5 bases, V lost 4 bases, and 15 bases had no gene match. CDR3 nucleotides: TGCGCCAGCAGCCATAACCCCGGGACAGGGTTACGGACTGAAGCTTTCTTT. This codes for CASSHNPGTGLRTEAFF.

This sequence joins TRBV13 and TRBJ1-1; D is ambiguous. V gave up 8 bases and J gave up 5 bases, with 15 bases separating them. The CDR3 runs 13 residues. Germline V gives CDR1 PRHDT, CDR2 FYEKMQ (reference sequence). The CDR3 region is CASRWQGETEAFF. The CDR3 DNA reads TGTGCCAGCCGGTGGCAAGGAGAGACTGAAGCTTTCTTT.

In nucleotides, the CDR3 is TGCGCCAGCAGCTTGGCGGGGGAACCCTACGAGCAGTACTTC. Translation: CASSLAGEPYEQYF. V usage is TRBV5-1 and J usage is TRBJ2-7; weak D call: TRBD2 (6 bases). Trimming left V 0 bases short and J 2 bases short, with 9 bases between. CDR1 is SGHRS and CDR2 is YFSETQ in the germline V gene. This CDR3 is built from 14 residues.

In nucleotides, the CDR3 is TGCGCCAGCAGCCCTGCTGGGGGGTTTGCTAACTATGGCTACACCTTC. It encodes CASSPAGGFANYGYTF. The chain employs TRBV5-1 and TRBJ1-2; D might be TRBD1 (5 bases). The CDR3 is made up of 16 amino acids. The ends were cut back, 4 bases at V and 0 bases at J, with 16 bases in the middle. Germline lookup yields CDR1 SGHRS and CDR2 YFSETQ. The full variable domain, its missing parts supplied by reference TRBV5-1 and TRBJ1-2, is KAGVTQTPRYLIKTRGQQVTLSCSPISGHRSVSWYQQTPGQGLQFLFEYFSETQRNKGNFPGRFSGRQFSNSRSEMNVSTLELGDSALYLCASSPAGGFANYGYTFGSGTRLTVV.

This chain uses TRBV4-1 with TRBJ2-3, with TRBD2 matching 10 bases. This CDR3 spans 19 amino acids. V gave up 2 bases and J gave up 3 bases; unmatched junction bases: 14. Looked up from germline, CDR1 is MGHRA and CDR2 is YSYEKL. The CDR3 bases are TGCGCCAGCAGCCAATCTGGGGCTAGCGGGAGAGGAGGGACAGATACGCAGTATTTT. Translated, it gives CASSQSGASGRGGTDTQYF.

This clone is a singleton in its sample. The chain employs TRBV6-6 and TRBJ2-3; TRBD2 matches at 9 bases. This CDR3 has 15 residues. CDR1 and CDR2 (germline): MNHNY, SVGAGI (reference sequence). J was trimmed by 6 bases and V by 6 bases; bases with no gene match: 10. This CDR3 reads CASRLPGLARDTQYF. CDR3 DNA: TGTGCCAGCAGACTACCGGGACTAGCCCGTGATACGCAGTATTTT.

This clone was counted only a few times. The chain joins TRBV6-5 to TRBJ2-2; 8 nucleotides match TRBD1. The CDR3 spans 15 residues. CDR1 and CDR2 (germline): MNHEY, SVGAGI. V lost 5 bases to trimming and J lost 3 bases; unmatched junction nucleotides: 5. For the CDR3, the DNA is TGTGCCAGCAGTCGACAGGGGCCCGACACCGGGGAGCTGTTTTTT. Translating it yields CASSRQGPDTGELFF.

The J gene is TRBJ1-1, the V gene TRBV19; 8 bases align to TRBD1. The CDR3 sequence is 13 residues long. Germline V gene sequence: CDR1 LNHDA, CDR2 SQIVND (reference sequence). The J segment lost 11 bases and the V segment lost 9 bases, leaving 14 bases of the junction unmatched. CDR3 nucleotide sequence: TGTGCCAGCGCCGCAGGGGGCAGGATTGGGGCTTTCTTT. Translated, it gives CASAAGGRIGAFF.

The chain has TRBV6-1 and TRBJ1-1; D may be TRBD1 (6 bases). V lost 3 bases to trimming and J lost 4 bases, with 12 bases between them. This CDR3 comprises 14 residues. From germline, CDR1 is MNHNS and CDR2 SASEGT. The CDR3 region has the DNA TGTGCCAGCAGTGAGGAAGGGGGTGGCACTGAAGCTTTCTTT. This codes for CASSEEGGGTEAFF.

The CDR3: CASSLVSGYEQYF. DNA of the CDR3: TGTGCCAGCAGCTTAGTATCGGGTTACGAGCAGTACTTC. This chain uses TRBV7-9 with TRBJ2-7; D is uncertain. Germline V gene lookup returns CDR1 SEHNR and CDR2 FQNEAQ (reference sequence). V was pared by 1 base and J by 4 bases, with 8 bases between. The CDR3 is 13 amino acids.